This TCR beta chain originates from a study of cytomegalovirus exposure and HLA in healthy donors. The germline gives CDR1 MNHEY, CDR2 SMNVEV (reference sequence). CDR3 length: 14 residues. The ends lost 2 bases at V and 2 bases at J; junction bases unmatched: 3. PCR primers comprised 60 Vbeta and 13 Jbeta primers. Authors' data handling: Later, an analysis found approximately 80 million unique TCR beta chains, and about 10 million of these were shared. Generated by immunoSEQ multiplex PCR, the TCRdb table keeps only in-frame clones and is missing some. V and J calls and clone size are copied from that table; D and trimming were computed from the DNA. The sample lists around 140,000 clones; 60% to 85% were seen once.

Sequencing used PBMCs. V gene TRBV27 combines with J gene TRBJ2-7; TRBD1 agrees at 7 bases. This clonotype was obtained from a woman between 18 and 29 years old in good health and CMV-seronegative. CDR3 residues: CASSLEQGPYEQYF. Here the CDR3 DNA reads TGTGCCAGCAGTTTAGAACAGGGGCCCTACGAGCAGTACTTC.